The sample holds a few counts of the clone carrying this TCR beta chain. Its matching antigen is unknown. 13 Jbeta primers and 60 Vbeta primers were used for the PCR. The data were produced by immunoSEQ multiplex PCR, yet TCRdb's version contains in-frame clones alone and is incomplete. This repertoire shows 90,000 to 150,000 clones, around three quarters found once; its top ten account for about 4.9%. The germline V gene has CDR1 SGHDN and CDR2 FVKESK. The CDR3 is 19 amino acids. Losses at the gene ends were 3 bases for V and 0 bases for J; bases not matched to a gene: 9. This entry belongs to a study of cytomegalovirus exposure and HLA in healthy donors. Across the study: For the roughly 370 genotyped donors, over 80% fell within the Caucasian-associated ancestry cluster. Study-wide findings and caveats: Donors belonging to an Asian-associated ancestry cluster reportedly showed fewer N-insertions in productive TCRs than the 666-donor mean, according to what a later analysis found. A few CMV-associated chains were confirmed in vitro to be specific for CMV antigens.

This sequence joins TRBV14 and TRBJ2-6, with TRBD1 matching 9 bases. The sequence came from a man aged 45-65 years in good health and CMV-seropositive. Material for sequencing was PBMCs. This CDR3 is CASSHLRTGVLSGANVLTF. CDR3 sequence (DNA): TGTGCCAGCAGCCACCTCAGGACAGGGGTCCTCTCTGGGGCCAACGTCCTGACTTTC.